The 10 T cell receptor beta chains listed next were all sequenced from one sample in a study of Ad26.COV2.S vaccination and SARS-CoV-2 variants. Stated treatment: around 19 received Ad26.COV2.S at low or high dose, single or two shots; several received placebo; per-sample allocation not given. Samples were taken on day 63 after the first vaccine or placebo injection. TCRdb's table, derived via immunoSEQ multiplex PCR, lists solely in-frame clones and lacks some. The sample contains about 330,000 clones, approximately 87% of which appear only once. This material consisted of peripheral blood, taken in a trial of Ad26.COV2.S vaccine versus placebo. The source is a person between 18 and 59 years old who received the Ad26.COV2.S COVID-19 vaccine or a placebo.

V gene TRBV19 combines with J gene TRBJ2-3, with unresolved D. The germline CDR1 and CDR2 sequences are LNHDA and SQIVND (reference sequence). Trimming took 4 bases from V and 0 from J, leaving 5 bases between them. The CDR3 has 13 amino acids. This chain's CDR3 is CASSKGSTDTQYF. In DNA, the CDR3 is TGTGCCAGTAGTAAAGGAAGCACAGATACGCAGTATTTT.

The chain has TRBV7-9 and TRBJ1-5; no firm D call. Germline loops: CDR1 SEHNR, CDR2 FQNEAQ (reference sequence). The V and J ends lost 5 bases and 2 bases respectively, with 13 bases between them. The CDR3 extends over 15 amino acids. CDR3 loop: CASSPLGVGNQPQHF. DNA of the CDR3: TGTGCCAGCAGCCCCCTAGGAGTTGGCAATCAGCCCCAGCATTTT.

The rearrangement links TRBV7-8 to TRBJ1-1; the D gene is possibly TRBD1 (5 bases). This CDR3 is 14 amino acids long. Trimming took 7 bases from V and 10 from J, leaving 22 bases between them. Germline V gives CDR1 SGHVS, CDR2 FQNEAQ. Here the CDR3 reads CASIPSLGRPGAFF. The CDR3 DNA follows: TGTGCCAGCATCCCCTCCTTGGGGCGGCCTGGAGCTTTCTTT.

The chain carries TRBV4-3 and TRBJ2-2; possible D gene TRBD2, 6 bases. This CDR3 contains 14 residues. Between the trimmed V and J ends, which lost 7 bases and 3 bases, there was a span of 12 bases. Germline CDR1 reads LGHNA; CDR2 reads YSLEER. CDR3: CASTGGFDTGELFF. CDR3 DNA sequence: TGCGCCAGCACCGGGGGTTTCGACACCGGGGAGCTGTTTTTT.

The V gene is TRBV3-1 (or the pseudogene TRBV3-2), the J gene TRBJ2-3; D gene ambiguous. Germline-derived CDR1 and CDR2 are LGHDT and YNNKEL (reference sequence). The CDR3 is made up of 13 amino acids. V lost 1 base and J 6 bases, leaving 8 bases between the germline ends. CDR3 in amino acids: CASSQVSDDTQYF. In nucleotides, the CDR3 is TGTGCCAGCAGCCAAGTCTCGGACGATACGCAGTATTTT.

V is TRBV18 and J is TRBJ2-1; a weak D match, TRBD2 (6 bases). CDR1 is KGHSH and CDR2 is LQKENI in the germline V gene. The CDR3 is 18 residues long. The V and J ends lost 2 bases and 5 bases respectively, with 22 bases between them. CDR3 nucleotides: TGTGCCAGCTCACCAGTTTCTGGAGGGGCCACCCTACACAATGAGCAGTTCTTC. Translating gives CASSPVSGGATLHNEQFF.

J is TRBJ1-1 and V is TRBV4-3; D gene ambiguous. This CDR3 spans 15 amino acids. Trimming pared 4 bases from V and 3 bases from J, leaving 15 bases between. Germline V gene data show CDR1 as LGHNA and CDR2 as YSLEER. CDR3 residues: CASSREGSKDTEAFF. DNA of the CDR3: TGCGCCAGCAGCCGCGAGGGATCGAAAGACACTGAAGCTTTCTTT.

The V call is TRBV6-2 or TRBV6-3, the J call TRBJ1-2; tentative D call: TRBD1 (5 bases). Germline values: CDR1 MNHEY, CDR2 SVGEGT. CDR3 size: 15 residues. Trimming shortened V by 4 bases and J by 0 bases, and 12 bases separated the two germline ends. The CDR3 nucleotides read TGTGCCAGCAGTTCCCCGGGGACGGCTAACTATGGCTACACCTTC. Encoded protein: CASSSPGTANYGYTF.

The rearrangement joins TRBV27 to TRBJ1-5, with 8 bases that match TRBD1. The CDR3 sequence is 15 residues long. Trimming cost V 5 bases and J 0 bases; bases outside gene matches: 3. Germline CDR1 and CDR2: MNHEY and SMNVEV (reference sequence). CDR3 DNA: TGTGCCAGCAGTAGGACAGGGTCTAGCAATCAGCCCCAGCATTTT. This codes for CASSRTGSSNQPQHF.

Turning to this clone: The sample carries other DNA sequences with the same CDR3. The DNA for the CDR3 is TGTGCCATCAGTGAGTCGGCCGGTCAGCCCCAGCATTTT. Amino acids: CAISESAGQPQHF. The V and J genes are TRBV10-3 and TRBJ1-5; no definite D call. The CDR3 totals 13 residues. CDR1 is ENHRY, CDR2 SYGVKD, per germline. V was trimmed by 0 bases and J by 6 bases, leaving 6 bases between them.